This T cell receptor (beta chain) was identified during a study of cytomegalovirus exposure and HLA in healthy donors. Findings and caveats of the study: Researchers reported in a later analysis that a missense DCLRE1C variant was tied to TCR beta V- and J-gene trimming. The study carried out a later analysis of TCR beta sequences. It associated 16,951 of them with specific HLA alleles at a false discovery rate of 0.05.

13 Jbeta primers and 60 Vbeta primers were used for the PCR. Generated by immunoSEQ multiplex PCR, the TCRdb table keeps only in-frame clones and is missing some. The profile shows fewer than 100,000 clones, over 65% of them singletons. Trimming removed 3 bases from V and 4 bases from J, with 13 bases in between. CDR1 is SGHDT and CDR2 is YYEEEE in the germline V gene. This CDR3 has 14 amino acids. Comment on this clone: Antigen: not known.

The sequence was collected from a woman aged 60 to 75 in good health and CMV-seronegative. The material sequenced was PBMCs. The chain recombines TRBV5-6 with TRBJ1-1; D might be TRBD1 (5 bases). The CDR3 nucleotides are TGTGCCAGCAGCTCGGGGGTCTCTAGCACTGAAGCTTTCTTT. It specifies CASSSGVSSTEAFF.